One and the same sample provided the 21 T cell receptor beta chains below, sequenced in a study of T cell repertoires in cytomegalovirus infection. TCRdb reanalysed the reads using MiXCR and keeps one entry per CDR3 protein. Of 100,000 to 150,000 distinct CDR3 sequences in the sample, 24% are singletons; the top ten hold roughly 35%. The antigens these receptors bind are not known. Input material: PBMCs, sequenced either directly or after in vitro stimulation (not recorded which). These receptors originate from a human donor in good health (CMV status not recorded). Some clones in this sample may be carry-over from other donors' samples.

This clonotype has just a few counts. The chain joins TRBV28 to TRBJ2-6; either TRBD1 or TRBD2 may supply D (5 bases each). V dropped 6 bases and J dropped 4 bases, with 16 bases sitting between them. The germline V gene has CDR1 MDHEN and CDR2 SYDVKM. CDR3 length equals 16 residues. As DNA, the CDR3 is TGTGCCAGCAGGTTGGGGCCCGGGGCAGGGGCCAACGTCCTGACTTTC. It codes for CASRLGPGAGANVLTF.

This clonotype was counted a few times. This chain links TRBV4-1 with TRBJ1-1; D perhaps matches TRBD1 (6 bases). This CDR3 is 13 amino acids long. V was trimmed by 3 bases and J by 4 bases, leaving 9 bases between them. Germline-derived CDR1 and CDR2 are MGHRA and YSYEKL. The CDR3 protein is CASSQRGTTEAFF. In DNA form, the CDR3 reads TGCGCCAGCAGCCAGAGGGGGACCACTGAAGCTTTCTTT.

The rearrangement links TRBV29-1 to TRBJ2-6; possibly TRBD1 for D (5 bases). The CDR3 totals 16 residues. The germline V and J ends were trimmed by 0 bases and 2 bases, with 11 bases remaining between them. Per the germline V gene, CDR1 is SQVTM and CDR2 is ANQGSEA. This CDR3 reads CSVEDWGRAGANVLTF. Here the CDR3 DNA reads TGCAGCGTTGAAGATTGGGGCAGGGCTGGGGCCAACGTCCTGACTTTC.

In its sample, this clonotype was seen a few times. The gene calls are TRBV15 and TRBJ2-7; TRBD2 matches at 10 bases. Germline loops: CDR1 LNHNV, CDR2 YYDKDF (reference sequence). CDR3 length equals 13 residues. Trimming at V came to 9 bases and at J to 0 bases, leaving 2 bases not matched to a gene. The CDR3 loop reads CATRTSGSYEQYF. The CDR3, as DNA: TGTGCCACAAGGACTAGCGGCTCCTACGAGCAGTACTTC. Full variable domain (remainder filled in from reference TRBV15 and TRBJ2-7): DAMVIQNPRYQVTQFGKPVTLSCSQTLNHNVMYWYQQKSSQAPKLLFHYYDKDFNNEADTPDNFQSRRPNTSFCFLDIRSPGLGDTAMYLCATRTSGSYEQYFGPGTRLTVT.

This clonotype has just one count. V usage is TRBV19 and J usage is TRBJ2-1; no firm D call. V dropped 0 bases and J dropped 6 bases, with 6 bases sitting between them. Germline loops: CDR1 LNHDA, CDR2 SQIVND (reference sequence). The CDR3 runs 13 residues. This chain's CDR3 is CASSIDHRNEQFF. CDR3 bases: TGTGCCAGTAGTATAGATCACCGCAATGAGCAGTTCTTC.

This clonotype occurred a few times. The chain uses TRBV20-1 and TRBJ2-4, with D perhaps matching TRBD2 (5 bases). Germline loops: CDR1 DFQATT, CDR2 SNEGSKA (reference sequence). The CDR3 is 13 residues long. V lost 3 bases, J lost 4 bases, and 10 bases lay in between. The CDR3 loop reads CSASLATKNIQYF. In DNA form, the CDR3 reads TGCAGTGCTAGTTTAGCGACGAAAAACATTCAGTACTTC.

The chain employs TRBV20-1 and TRBJ2-2; D gene uncertain. Per germline, CDR1 DFQATT and CDR2 SNEGSKA (reference sequence). The CDR3 length is 13 residues. V was shortened by 2 bases and J by 5 bases, with 9 bases between the two germline ends. CDR3: CSARPVLTGELFF. In DNA form, the CDR3 reads TGCAGTGCTAGACCTGTCTTGACCGGGGAGCTGTTTTTT.

To note about this clonotype: A much bigger clone sits one base away, suggesting this may be a read error. This rearrangement joins TRBV12-3 or TRBV12-4 to TRBJ1-5, with 7 bases that match TRBD1. The CDR3 is 16 amino acids. V was clipped by 5 bases and J by 6 bases; unmatched bases: 13. This CDR3 is CASSPQQGTIGQPQHF. The CDR3 bases are TGTGCCAGCAGTCCCCAACAGGGGACGATCGGTCAGCCCCAGCATTTT.

There are many counts of this clonotype. The chain couples TRBV14 to TRBJ1-1; D remains ambiguous. The germline V and J ends were trimmed by 3 bases and 0 bases, with 11 bases remaining between them. Germline values: CDR1 SGHDN, CDR2 FVKESK. CDR3 size: 15 residues. This CDR3 is CASSQRTGLNTEAFF. In nucleotides, the CDR3 is TGTGCCAGCAGCCAGAGGACCGGATTGAACACTGAAGCTTTCTTT.

This clonotype was recorded only once. The V and J genes are TRBV6-5 and TRBJ2-1; 13 nucleotides line up with TRBD2. CDR3 length equals 14 residues. J was trimmed by 2 bases and V by 10 bases; bases with no gene match: 2. Germline CDR1 MNHEY, CDR2 SVGAGI. CDR3: CATGLAGAYNEQFF. CDR3 in DNA: TGTGCCACTGGACTAGCGGGAGCCTACAATGAGCAGTTCTTC.

This clonotype was seen ten or more times. The chain uses TRBV6-2 or TRBV6-3 and TRBJ2-1; D may be TRBD2 (6 bases). There are 17 residues in the CDR3. Trimming stripped 6 bases from V and 4 bases from J, with 22 bases between. Germline CDR1 reads MNHEY; CDR2 reads SVGEGT. In DNA, the CDR3 is TGTGCCAGCAGATCGGTACTTCTCGACGGGAGTTACAATGAGCAGTTCTTC. It codes for CASRSVLLDGSYNEQFF.

At least ten counts were recorded for this clonotype. V usage is TRBV12-5 and J usage is TRBJ1-1; D ambiguous. V gave up 5 bases and J gave up 10 bases, with 8 bases separating them. Germline V CDR1 and CDR2: LGHNT, FRNRAP. The CDR3 has 10 amino acids. CDR3 coding DNA: TGTGCTAGTGGTCTAAATGGAGCTTTCTTT. It is translated as CASGLNGAFF.

The chain links TRBV5-1 to TRBJ2-2; D not resolved. Trimming left V 3 bases short and J 11 bases short, with 11 bases between. Germline assignment: CDR1 SGHRS and CDR2 YFSETQ. This CDR3 contains 12 residues. For the CDR3, the DNA is TGCGCCAGCAGCTCTCCGGGCCCCGAGCTGTTTTTT. It translates to CASSSPGPELFF. The full variable domain, completed using reference TRBV5-1 and TRBJ2-2, is KAGVTQTPRYLIKTRGQQVTLSCSPISGHRSVSWYQQTPGQGLQFLFEYFSETQRNKGNFPGRFSGRQFSNSRSEMNVSTLELGDSALYLCASSSPGPELFFGEGSRLTVL.

This rearrangement joins TRBV14 to TRBJ1-4, with D hard to call. V gave up 1 base and J gave up 0 bases, with 12 bases separating them. This CDR3 has 17 amino acids. Germline-derived CDR1 and CDR2 are SGHDN and FVKESK. The CDR3 coding sequence is TGTGCCAGCAGCCAAGTTGGGCCCTCTACAACTAATGAAAAACTGTTTTTT. This sequence encodes CASSQVGPSTTNEKLFF.

This clonotype came up many times. V is TRBV11-2 and J is TRBJ2-1; D may be TRBD1 or TRBD2 (5 bases each). The CDR3 loop spans 16 amino acids. The V gene's germline CDR1 is SGHAT and CDR2 FQNNGV. Deletions cut 5 bases from V and 4 bases from J, with 18 bases between. The CDR3 reads CASSPPGARRYNEQFF. DNA of the CDR3: TGTGCCAGCAGCCCCCCCGGGGCGAGAAGATACAATGAGCAGTTCTTC.

This clonotype came up a few times. The rearrangement links TRBV7-4 to TRBJ2-3; 7 bases line up with TRBD1. V lost 3 bases to trimming and J lost 2 bases; unmatched junction nucleotides: 5. Germline CDR1 reads SGHVT; CDR2 reads SQSDAQ. CDR3 size: 15 residues. The CDR3 coding sequence is TGTGCCAGCAGCTTGGGGACAGCTAACACAGATACGCAGTATTTT. Encoded protein: CASSLGTANTDTQYF.

This clonotype was counted ten times or more. This rearrangement joins TRBV7-6 to TRBJ2-7; possibly TRBD2 for D (6 bases). Germline V gene data show CDR1 as SGHVS and CDR2 as FNYEAQ. The V gene lost 5 bases and the J gene lost 3 bases, with 11 bases spanning the gap. The length of the CDR3 is 13 residues. CDR3 in amino acids: CASSPETSYEQYF. DNA of the CDR3: TGTGCCAGCAGCCCAGAGACTAGCTACGAGCAGTACTTC.

Many counts were recorded for this clonotype. This chain connects TRBV27 to TRBJ1-2, with no clear D. V was shortened by 10 bases and J by 8 bases, with 5 bases between the two germline ends. The CDR3 runs 8 residues. Germline values: CDR1 MNHEY, CDR2 SMNVEV (reference sequence). CDR3 in amino acids: CATFGYTF. Written as DNA, the CDR3 is TGTGCCACCTTCGGCTACACCTTC.

V is TRBV27 and J is TRBJ2-5, with a possible D match to TRBD2 (5 bases). The CDR3 is 15 residues long. Trimming left V 3 bases short and J 4 bases short, with 15 bases between. Per germline, CDR1 MNHEY and CDR2 SMNVEV (reference sequence). The CDR3 nucleotides read TGTGCCAGCAGTTTTTGGCGCAAAGGGAGAGAGACCCAGTACTTC. Translated: CASSFWRKGRETQYF.

The chain employs TRBV29-1 and TRBJ2-1; no clear D gene. The germline V gene has CDR1 SQVTM and CDR2 ANQGSEA. V gave up 5 bases and J gave up 0 bases, with 11 bases separating them. CDR3 length equals 14 residues. Here the CDR3 DNA reads TGCAGCGTTAGATCCACCAGCTCCTACAATGAGCAGTTCTTC. Translating it yields CSVRSTSSYNEQFF.

This clonotype was recorded a few times. The chain joins TRBV29-1 to TRBJ2-5; D unclear. Germline V gene data show CDR1 as SQVTM and CDR2 as ANQGSEA. The CDR3 spans 11 residues. Trimming stripped 8 bases from V and 2 bases from J, with 9 bases between. This chain's CDR3 is CSFGLQETQYF. The CDR3 coding sequence is TGCAGCTTCGGGCTTCAAGAGACCCAGTACTTC.